The sequence of this T cell receptor (beta chain) was determined in a study of human T cells and chemical hapten exposure. Study findings and constraints: It was expanded TCRs that formed significantly more large CDR3 similarity clusters than controls did. Those TCRs sitting above 1 in 1000 frequency stayed the same with DPC sensitization. Alopecia in all donors means immunity may differ from healthy individuals.

The V end was cut by 6 bases, the J end by 3 bases, with 15 bases between. The CDR3 totals 15 residues. Looked up from germline, CDR1 is SNHLY and CDR2 is FYNNEI. Using its own MiXCR run on the RACE reads, TCRdb lists one record per CDR3 protein. The sample contains 370,000 or so distinct CDR3 sequences, roughly 4.8% of which appear only once. Comments on this clonotype: Its antigen is not identified.

Time point here: patch test 1, 2 weeks after DPC sensitization. Sample treatment: therapeutic diphenylcyclopropenone sensitization with weekly scalp DPC. V usage is TRBV2 and J usage is TRBJ1-5; D is uncertain. The source was whole blood, collected in connection with sensitization to the hapten diphenylcyclopropenone (DPC). The TCR originated in a woman between 45 and 60 years old with alopecia areata. Some clones in this sample may be carry-over from other donors' samples. The CDR3 DNA follows: TGTGCCAGCAGAGCGGAGCTTTGGGACAATCAGCCCCAGCATTTT. It specifies CASRAELWDNQPQHF.